The T cell receptor (beta chain) under discussion was sequenced for a study of T cell changes during pregnancy in multiple sclerosis. From germline, CDR1 is SGHTA and CDR2 FQGNSA. This CDR3 region has 16 residues. Trimming left V 2 bases short and J 0 bases short, with 8 bases between. Produced via immunoSEQ multiplex PCR; TCRdb's table is partial and in-frame only. Counted here are over 45,000 clones, approximately 90% occurring once; the ten biggest clones make up 2.8%. The genes are TRBV7-2 and TRBJ1-6, with D unclear. The starting material was peripheral blood, obtained in the third trimester of pregnancy. The clonotype comes from a female donor in good health, enrolled as a control in a pregnancy study. CDR3 protein: CASSLIVSSYNSPLHF. Here the CDR3 DNA reads TGTGCCAGCAGCTTAATCGTGAGCTCCTATAATTCACCCCTCCACTTT.